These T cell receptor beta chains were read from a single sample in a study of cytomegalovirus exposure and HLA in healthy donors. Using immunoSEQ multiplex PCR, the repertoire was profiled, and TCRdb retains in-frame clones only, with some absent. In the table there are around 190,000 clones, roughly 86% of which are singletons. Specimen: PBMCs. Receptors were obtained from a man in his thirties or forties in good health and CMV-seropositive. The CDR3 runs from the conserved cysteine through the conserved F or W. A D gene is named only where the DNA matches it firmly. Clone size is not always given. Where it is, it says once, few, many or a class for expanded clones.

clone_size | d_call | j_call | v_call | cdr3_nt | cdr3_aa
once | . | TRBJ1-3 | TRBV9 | TGTGCCAGCAGCGTTCAGGGACTGAACTCTGGAAACACCATATATTTT | CASSVQGLNSGNTIYF
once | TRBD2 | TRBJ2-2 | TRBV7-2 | TGTGCCGCCGGGACTAGCGGGATTTCCGGGGAGCTGTTTTTT | CAAGTSGISGELFF
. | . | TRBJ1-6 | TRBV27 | TGTGCCAGCAGTTTATCCAATTCACCCCTCCACTTT | CASSLSNSPLHF
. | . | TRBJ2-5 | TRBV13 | TGTGCCAGCAGCTTAGGGGCTAGCAGTCTCCGTTTGACCCAGTACTTC | CASSLGASSLRLTQYF
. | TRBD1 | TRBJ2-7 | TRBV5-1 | TGCGCCAGCAGCTTGGTACGGGACAGGGCCCACGAGCAGTACTTC | CASSLVRDRAHEQYF
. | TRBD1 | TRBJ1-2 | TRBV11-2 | TGTGCCAGCAGCTTACCGGGACAGGTGGTATATGGCTACACCTTC | CASSLPGQVVYGYTF
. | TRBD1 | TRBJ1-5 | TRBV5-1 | TGCGCCAGCAGCTCCGGGACAGGGAGTTTTCAGCCCCAGCATTTT | CASSSGTGSFQPQHF
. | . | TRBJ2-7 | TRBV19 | TGTGCCAGTAGTATAGGCTACGGCTCCTACGAGCAGTACTTC | CASSIGYGSYEQYF
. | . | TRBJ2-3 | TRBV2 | TGTGCCAGCAGTGATCGACTAGGACCGCTTTCGGGGGATACGCAGTATTTT | CASSDRLGPLSGDTQYF
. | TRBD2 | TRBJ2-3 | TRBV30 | TGTGCCTGGGGTTTGGGGCTAGCGGGGGGCGGAGATACGCAGTATTTT | CAWGLGLAGGGDTQYF
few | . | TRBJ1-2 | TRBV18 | TGTGCCAGCTCACCCCTCCGGGGGGACTATGGCTACACCTTC | CASSPLRGDYGYTF
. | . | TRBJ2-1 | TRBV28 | TGTGCCAGCAGATCTACGGGCAATGAGCAGTTCTTC | CASRSTGNEQFF
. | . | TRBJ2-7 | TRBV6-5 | TGTGCCAGCAGTTACTCGACACCGACCTACGAGCAGTACTTC | CASSYSTPTYEQYF
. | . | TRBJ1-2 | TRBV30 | TGTGCCTGGACCGGGACCGGCTATGGCTACACCTTC | CAWTGTGYGYTF
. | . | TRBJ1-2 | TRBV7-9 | TGTGCCAGCAGCTTTCTTGGCGGCTACACCTTC | CASSFLGGYTF
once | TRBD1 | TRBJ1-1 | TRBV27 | TGTGCCAGCAGTTTATCGAGGACAGGGGGTGGCACTGAAGCTTTCTTT | CASSLSRTGGGTEAFF
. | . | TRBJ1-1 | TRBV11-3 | TGTGCCAGCAGCTTAGATCCCAGGGGCACTGAAGCTTTCTTT | CASSLDPRGTEAFF
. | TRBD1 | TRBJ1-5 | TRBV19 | TGTGCCAGTCGCCCGGGACAGAACCATCAGCCCCAGCATTTT | CASRPGQNHQPQHF
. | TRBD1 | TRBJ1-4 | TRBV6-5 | TGTGCCAGCAGTTATCAGGGGGCCCGGGGTGAAAAACTGTTTTTT | CASSYQGARGEKLFF
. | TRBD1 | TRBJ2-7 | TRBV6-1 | TGTGCCAGCAGTGAAAGGGGGGGACAGGGCGCCTACGAGCAGTACTTC | CASSERGGQGAYEQYF
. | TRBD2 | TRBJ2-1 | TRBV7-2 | TGTGCCAGCAGCTTAGCGCCGCTAGCGGGGGGCCAATACAATGAGCAGTTCTTC | CASSLAPLAGGQYNEQFF
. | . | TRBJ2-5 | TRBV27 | TGTGCCAGCAGTCCTTCGGGAGAGGCGGTGACCCAGTACTTC | CASSPSGEAVTQYF
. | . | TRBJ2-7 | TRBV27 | TGTGCCAGCAGTTTAACAGAGAATGTCTACGAGCAGTACTTC | CASSLTENVYEQYF
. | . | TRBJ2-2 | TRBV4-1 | TGCGCCAGCAGCTTAATCGGGGAGCTGTTTTTT | CASSLIGELFF
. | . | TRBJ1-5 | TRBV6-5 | TGTGCCAGCAGTTACGGGTCCAATAGCAATCAGCCCCAGCATTTT | CASSYGSNSNQPQHF
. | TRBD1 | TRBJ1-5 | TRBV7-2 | TGTGCCAGCAGTTTCAACAGGGGTAGCAATCAGCCCCAGCATTTT | CASSFNRGSNQPQHF
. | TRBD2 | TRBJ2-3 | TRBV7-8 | TGTGCCAGCAGCCGGGACTACACAGATACGCAGTATTTT | CASSRDYTDTQYF
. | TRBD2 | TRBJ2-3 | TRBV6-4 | TGTGCCAGCAGCGACCTCCCGGGCGGGGGGCTCCTAGATACGCAGTATTTT | CASSDLPGGGLLDTQYF
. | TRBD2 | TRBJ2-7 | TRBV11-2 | TGTGCCAGCAGCTTAGTCTTAGCGGGAGGCCCCGGGCAGTACTTC | CASSLVLAGGPGQYF
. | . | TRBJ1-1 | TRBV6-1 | TGTGCCAGCTCCAGGAGTGAAAACACTGAAGCTTTCTTT | CASSRSENTEAFF
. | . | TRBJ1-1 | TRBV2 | TGTGCCAGCAGTGTGAGGAGGGGGGAGAACACTGAAGCTTTCTTT | CASSVRRGENTEAFF
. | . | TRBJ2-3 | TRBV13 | TGTGCCAGCACGCGAGGGGACACAGATACGCAGTATTTT | CASTRGDTDTQYF
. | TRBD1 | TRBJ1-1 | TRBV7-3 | TGTGCCAGCAGTGCGACAGGGGGGGTCACTGAAGCTTTCTTT | CASSATGGVTEAFF
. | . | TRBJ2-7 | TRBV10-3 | TGTGCCATCAGTGAGGTTAAGGGGCCCTACGAGCAGTACTTC | CAISEVKGPYEQYF
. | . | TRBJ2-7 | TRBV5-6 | TGTGCCAGCAGCCCCTTGGCCCCGCGAACCTACGAGCAGTACTTC | CASSPLAPRTYEQYF
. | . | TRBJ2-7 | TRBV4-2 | TGTGCCAGCAGCCAAGTGGCCGCCCGAGAGCAGTACTTC | CASSQVAAREQYF
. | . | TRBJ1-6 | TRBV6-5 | TGTGCCAGCAGTGAAGTTTCACCCCTCCACTTT | CASSEVSPLHF